These 24 T cell receptor beta chains originate from one sample sequenced in a study of T cell responses to AZD1222 COVID-19 vaccine. Measured with immunoSEQ multiplex PCR; TCRdb has only the in-frame clones, and not every one. The sample carries some 100,000 clones, roughly 86% recorded once. The sequencing used peripheral blood, collected 28 days after the second AZD1222 dose. The receptor set was obtained from an adult who received the AZD1222 COVID-19 vaccine.

This clone was counted between two and nine times. Other DNA sequences from this sample encode an identical CDR3 as well. V and J are TRBV2 and TRBJ1-1; 8 nucleotides agree with TRBD1. The CDR3 contains 13 residues. From germline, CDR1 is SNHLY and CDR2 FYNNEI. With 6 bases clipped from V and 1 base from J, the junction kept 1 base outside the gene matches. The CDR3 DNA follows: TGTGCCAGCAGCGGACAGGGGAACACTGAAGCTTTCTTT. Amino acids: CASSGQGNTEAFF.

This chain connects TRBV9 to TRBJ1-4; 8 positions agree with TRBD1. The germline gives CDR1 SGDLS, CDR2 YYNGEE. V trimming: 4 bases; J trimming: 4 bases; junction bases outside the gene matches: 6. This CDR3 contains 15 residues. CDR3 in DNA: TGTGCCAGCAGCACAGGGGGACAGATTAATGAAAAACTGTTTTTT. Protein sequence: CASSTGGQINEKLFF. The full variable domain, in which reference TRBV9 and TRBJ1-4 provide the parts outside the CDR3, is DSGVTQTPKHLITATGQRVTLRCSPRSGDLSVYWYQQSLDQGLQFLIQYYNGEERAKGNILERFSAQQFPDLHSELNLSSLELGDSALYFCASSTGGQINEKLFFGSGTQLSVL.

The V and J genes are TRBV5-5 and TRBJ2-7; tentatively, D is TRBD1 (5 bases). The V and J ends lost 4 bases and 0 bases respectively, with 14 bases between them. Germline loops: CDR1 SGHKS, CDR2 YYEKEE (reference sequence). The CDR3 spans 15 residues. CDR3 sequence reads: CASSHVYDSSYEQYF. In DNA form, the CDR3 reads TGTGCCAGCAGCCATGTTTACGACAGCTCCTACGAGCAGTACTTC.

This chain links TRBV6-2 or TRBV6-3 with TRBJ1-4, with D maybe TRBD1 (6 bases). The CDR3 contains 14 residues. CDR1 and CDR2 from the germline V gene are MNHEY and SVGEGT. V dropped 0 bases and J dropped 8 bases, with 10 bases sitting between them. The chain's CDR3 is CASSYSGAREKLFF. The CDR3 coding sequence is TGTGCCAGCAGTTACTCGGGGGCGCGGGAAAAACTGTTTTTT.

This chain joins TRBV18 and TRBJ1-1; D is ambiguous. The CDR3 is 16 residues long. The germline V gene has CDR1 KGHSH and CDR2 LQKENI. Trimming removed 1 base at V and 4 bases at J, with 16 bases between. This CDR3 reads CASSPQEAGVSTEAFF. The CDR3 region has the DNA TGTGCCAGCTCACCACAGGAGGCGGGAGTTAGCACTGAAGCTTTCTTT. Full variable domain (remainder filled in from reference TRBV18 and TRBJ1-1): NAGVMQNPRHLVRRRGQEARLRCSPMKGHSHVYWYRQLPEEGLKFMVYLQKENIIDESGMPKERFSAEFPKEGPSILRIQQVVRGDSAAYFCASSPQEAGVSTEAFFGQGTRLTVV.

This rearrangement joins TRBV12-3 or TRBV12-4 to TRBJ1-1; D gene unclear. The CDR3 is 11 residues long. V was clipped by 4 bases and J by 8 bases, with 8 bases between them. The DNA of the CDR3 is TGTGCCAGCAGTTCGGGGTGGGAAGCTTTCTTT. This sequence encodes CASSSGWEAFF.

CDR3 DNA: TGTGCCAGCAGCGTAGGACTAGGTCTGGATGAGCAGTTCTTC. Amino acid sequence: CASSVGLGLDEQFF. This rearrangement joins TRBV9 to TRBJ2-1; the D gene is possibly TRBD2 (6 bases). The V gene's germline CDR1 is SGDLS and CDR2 YYNGEE. The V end lost 0 bases, the J end lost 8 bases, and 12 bases lay between the germline ends. The CDR3 extends over 14 amino acids.

V and J are TRBV7-2 and TRBJ2-3; tentative D call: TRBD1 (8 bases). From germline, CDR1 is SGHTA and CDR2 FQGNSA. The CDR3 totals 15 residues. Trimming pared 5 bases from V and 5 bases from J, leaving 17 bases between. The CDR3 coding sequence is TGTGCCAGCAGCCCATCAGGGGGCGGGGGAGATACGCAGTATTTT. It is translated as CASSPSGGGGDTQYF.

This chain uses TRBV19 with TRBJ2-4; TRBD1 is a possible D gene (5 bases). V lost 5 bases and J lost 9, with 14 bases in between. Germline V gene sequence: CDR1 LNHDA, CDR2 SQIVND (reference sequence). The length of the CDR3 is 13 residues. The CDR3 DNA follows: TGTGCCAGTAGTCTTAGGACAAGGGGCATTCAGTACTTC. It codes for CASSLRTRGIQYF. The variable domain in full, with the rest retrieved from reference TRBV19 and TRBJ2-4, is DGGITQSPKYLFRKEGQNVTLSCEQNLNHDAMYWYRQDPGQGLRLIYYSQIVNDFQKGDIAEGYSVSREKKESFPLTVTSAQKNPTAFYLCASSLRTRGIQYFGAGTRLSVL.

V usage is TRBV7-2 and J usage is TRBJ1-4; tentative D call: TRBD1 (6 bases). Germline assignment: CDR1 SGHTA and CDR2 FQGNSA. The length of the CDR3 is 17 residues. Trimming took off 1 base at V and 0 bases at J, with 12 bases between the two ends. This CDR3 is CASSLVGGYSTNEKLFF. The CDR3 DNA reads as TGTGCCAGCAGCTTAGTCGGGGGCTATTCAACTAATGAAAAACTGTTTTTT.

This chain connects TRBV19 to TRBJ2-1; D perhaps matches TRBD1 (6 bases). Germline lookup yields CDR1 LNHDA and CDR2 SQIVND (reference sequence). Trimming shortened V by 4 bases and J by 8 bases, and 15 bases separated the two germline ends. This CDR3 comprises 14 residues. The CDR3 bases are TGTGCCAGTAGTAGCAGGACAGTTTCCGATGAGCAGTTCTTC. It is translated as CASSSRTVSDEQFF.

This chain joins TRBV7-2 and TRBJ2-7; D is possibly TRBD1 or TRBD2 (5 bases each). The CDR3 extends over 14 amino acids. Trimming removed 3 bases at V and 6 bases at J, with 15 bases between. Germline V gene data show CDR1 as SGHTA and CDR2 as FQGNSA. The CDR3 region is CASSFIGAQGEQYF. The CDR3 DNA reads TGTGCCAGCAGCTTCATCGGGGCCCAAGGCGAGCAGTACTTC.

This chain uses TRBV6-2 or TRBV6-3 with TRBJ1-5; D perhaps matches TRBD1 (5 bases). The CDR3 contains 16 residues. Trimming shortened V by 2 bases and J by 2 bases, and 13 bases separated the two germline ends. Germline V gene lookup returns CDR1 MNHEY and CDR2 SVGEGT. The CDR3 protein is CASSYDAGRGNQPQHF. CDR3 DNA: TGTGCCAGCAGTTACGATGCAGGGAGAGGCAATCAGCCCCAGCATTTT.

The chain couples TRBV6-2 or TRBV6-3 to TRBJ1-1, with TRBD1 as a possible D gene (5 bases). Germline assignment: CDR1 MNHEY and CDR2 SVGEGT. The CDR3 totals 12 residues. Between the trimmed V and J ends, which lost 5 bases and 5 bases, there was a span of 9 bases. The CDR3 DNA follows: TGTGCCAGCAGTAATCCAGGGACTGAAGCTTTCTTT. Residues: CASSNPGTEAFF.

The CDR3 bases are TGTGCCAGTAGCGTACTAGCGGGAGGGAGGTACATTCAGTACTTC. Amino acids: CASSVLAGGRYIQYF. The chain has TRBV19 and TRBJ2-4; TRBD2 matches 13 bases. The V gene end was trimmed by 6 bases and the J gene end by 8 bases; junction bases not matched to a gene: 7. The CDR3 length is 15 residues. Per the germline V gene, CDR1 is LNHDA and CDR2 is SQIVND (reference sequence).

This clone has more than one count but fewer than ten. The rearrangement uses TRBV5-6 and TRBJ1-2; perhaps TRBD1 as D (5 bases). CDR1 is SGHDT and CDR2 is YYEEEE in the germline V gene. This CDR3 has 14 amino acids. Trimming left V 0 bases short and J 6 bases short, with 12 bases between. In DNA, the CDR3 is TGTGCCAGCAGCTTGGTGGGAGACAGAAATGGCTACACCTTC. It specifies CASSLVGDRNGYTF.

This clone was seen a single time. The genes are TRBV23-1 and TRBJ1-2, with D hard to call. TRBV23-1 carries the ORF label, with uncertain function. This CDR3 has 15 residues. Trimming shortened V by 2 bases and J by 4 bases, and 14 bases separated the two germline ends. The CDR3 protein is CASSQRKQRTYGYTF. In DNA form, the CDR3 reads TGCGCCAGCAGTCAACGAAAACAGCGAACCTATGGCTACACCTTC.

The V gene is TRBV11-3, the J gene TRBJ1-1; possibly TRBD1 for D (6 bases). The germline gives CDR1 SGHNT, CDR2 YENEEA. Between the trimmed V and J ends, which lost 5 bases and 7 bases, there was a span of 14 bases. The CDR3 is 13 residues long. CDR3 sequence (DNA): TGTGCCAGCAGCCAGGGGAGGGGGTTTGAAGCTTTCTTT. This sequence encodes CASSQGRGFEAFF.

The rearrangement uses TRBV7-2 and TRBJ1-4; D is undetermined. In germline, CDR1 is SGHTA, CDR2 FQGNSA. The V end lost 0 bases, the J end lost 7 bases, and 9 bases lay between the germline ends. This CDR3 comprises 14 residues. The CDR3 region has the DNA TGTGCCAGCAGCTTAGCGCCCCCTGGTGAAAAACTGTTTTTT. Translating gives CASSLAPPGEKLFF. The full variable domain, completed using reference TRBV7-2 and TRBJ1-4, is GAGVSQSPSNKVTEKGKDVELRCDPISGHTALYWYRQSLGQGLEFLIYFQGNSAPDKSGLPSDRFSAERTGGSVSTLTIQRTQQEDSAVYLCASSLAPPGEKLFFGSGTQLSVL.

The chain couples TRBV18 to TRBJ1-1; D may be TRBD1 (5 bases). This CDR3 contains 14 residues. CDR1 KGHSH and CDR2 LQKENI come from the germline V gene. With 6 bases removed from V and 0 bases from J, the gap between germline ends came to 11 bases. CDR3 coding DNA: TGTGCCAGCTCCACCGACAGACTGAACACTGAAGCTTTCTTT. Protein sequence: CASSTDRLNTEAFF.

This chain connects TRBV7-9 to TRBJ2-5; D remains unclear. The CDR3 is made up of 11 amino acids. Trimming left V 5 bases short and J 5 bases short, with 6 bases between. The germline V gene encodes CDR1 SEHNR and CDR2 FQNEAQ (reference sequence). The CDR3 nucleotides read TGTGCCAGCAGCCCCGGCGAGACCCAGTACTTC. Protein: CASSPGETQYF.

The chain carries TRBV12-5 and TRBJ2-2; maybe TRBD2 (5 bases). CDR1 and CDR2 (germline): LGHNT, FRNRAP. The CDR3 has 15 amino acids. V dropped 6 bases and J dropped 4 bases, with 15 bases sitting between them. CDR3 region: CASGSSRTVTGELFF. The CDR3, as DNA: TGTGCTAGTGGCTCGTCCCGGACTGTCACCGGGGAGCTGTTTTTT. Variable domain in full (rest from reference TRBV12-5 and TRBJ2-2): DARVTQTPRHKVTEMGQEVTMRCQPILGHNTVFWYRQTMMQGLELLAYFRNRAPLDDSGMPKDRFSAEMPDATLATLKIQPSEPRDSAVYFCASGSSRTVTGELFFGEGSRLTVL.

The chain uses TRBV10-3 and TRBJ1-1; D remains unclear. Germline CDR1 and CDR2: ENHRY and SYGVKD. The CDR3 totals 14 residues. V shed 0 bases and J shed 4 bases, with 9 bases lying between them. The CDR3 DNA reads TGTGCCATCAGTGAGTCGGGAGGAGGCACTGAAGCTTTCTTT. As protein: CAISESGGGTEAFF.

The genes are TRBV3-1 (or the pseudogene TRBV3-2) and TRBJ1-4, with 7 bases fitting TRBD1. The CDR3 contains 15 residues. Trimming took 2 bases from V and 6 from J; bases not matched to a gene: 6. In germline, CDR1 is LGHDT, CDR2 YNNKEL (reference sequence). CDR3 protein: CASSQILQGYEKLFF. In DNA, the CDR3 is TGTGCCAGCAGCCAAATCCTACAGGGGTATGAAAAACTGTTTTTT.